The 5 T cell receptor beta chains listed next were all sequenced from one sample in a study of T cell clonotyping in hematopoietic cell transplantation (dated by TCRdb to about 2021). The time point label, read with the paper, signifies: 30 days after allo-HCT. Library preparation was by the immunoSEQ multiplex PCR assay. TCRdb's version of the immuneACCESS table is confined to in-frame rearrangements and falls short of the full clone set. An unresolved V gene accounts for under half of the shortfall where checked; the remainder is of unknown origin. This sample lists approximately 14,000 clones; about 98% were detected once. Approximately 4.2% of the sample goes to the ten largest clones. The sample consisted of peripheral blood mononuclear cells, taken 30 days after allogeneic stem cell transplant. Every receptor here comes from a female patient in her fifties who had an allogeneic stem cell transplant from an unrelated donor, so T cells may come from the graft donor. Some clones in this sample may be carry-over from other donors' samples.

The CDR3 coding sequence is TGTGCCAGAAATTGGGGGAACACCGGGGAGCTGTTTTTT. Protein sequence: CARNWGNTGELFF. The V call is TRBV7-2, the J call TRBJ2-2; D ambiguous. Germline CDR1 SGHTA, CDR2 FQGNSA. The CDR3 length is 13 residues. Deletions cut 9 bases from V and 1 base from J, with 9 bases between.

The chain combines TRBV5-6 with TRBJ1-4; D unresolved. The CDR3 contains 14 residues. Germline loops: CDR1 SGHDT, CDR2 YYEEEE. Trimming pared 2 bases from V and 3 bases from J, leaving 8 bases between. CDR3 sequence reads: CASSFVGSNEKLFF. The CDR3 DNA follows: TGTGCCAGCAGCTTTGTTGGGTCTAATGAAAAACTGTTTTTT.

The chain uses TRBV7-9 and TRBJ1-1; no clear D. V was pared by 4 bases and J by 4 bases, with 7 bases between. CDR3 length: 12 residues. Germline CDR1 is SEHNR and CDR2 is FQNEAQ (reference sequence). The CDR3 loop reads CASSSSGTEAFF. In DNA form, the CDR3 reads TGTGCCAGCAGCTCTAGTGGCACTGAAGCTTTCTTT.

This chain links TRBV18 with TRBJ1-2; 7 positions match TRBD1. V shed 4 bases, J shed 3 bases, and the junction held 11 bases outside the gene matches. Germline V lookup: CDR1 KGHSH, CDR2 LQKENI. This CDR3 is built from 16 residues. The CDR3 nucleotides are TGTGCCAGCTCACTGTACACGGGGACAGCGTACTATGGCTACACCTTC. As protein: CASSLYTGTAYYGYTF.

CDR3 sequence: CASSGVGGKAGYTF. The CDR3 DNA sequence: TGTGCCAGCAGCGGAGTGGGAGGGAAGGCTGGCTACACCTTC. This chain uses TRBV7-6 with TRBJ1-2; no firm D call. The CDR3 totals 14 residues. The germline CDR1 and CDR2 sequences are SGHVS and FNYEAQ. V gave up 5 bases and J gave up 7 bases, with 17 bases separating them. The whole variable domain, filled in from reference TRBV7-6 and TRBJ1-2, reads GAGVSQSPRYKVTKRGQDVALRCDPISGHVSLYWYRQALGQGPEFLTYFNYEAQQDKSGLPNDRFSAERPEGSISTLTIQRTEQRDSAMYRCASSGVGGKAGYTFGSGTRLTVV.